Below are 4 T cell receptor beta chains sequenced from a single sample in a study of T cells in Graves' hyperthyroidism and ophthalmopathy. Authors of the study amplified TCR beta CDR3 regions from RNA transcripts. TCR CDR3 regions were first amplified by RT-PCR with HTBI primers. TCRdb used MiXCR to reprocess the multiplex PCR reads, holding one entry per CDR3 protein. The table records about 740,000 distinct CDR3 sequences, roughly 15% of them present only once. Material: blood. These receptors all stem from a woman aged 18-35 years with Graves' hyperthyroidism.

This clonotype was detected ten times or more. The rearrangement joins TRBV18 to TRBJ1-1; D might be TRBD1 (5 bases). Trimming removed 6 bases at V and 4 bases at J, with 18 bases between. Germline CDR1 and CDR2: KGHSH and LQKENI. This CDR3 contains 15 residues. The CDR3 DNA is TGTGCCAGCTCTAACACACGAGGCGGGGGCACTGAAGCTTTCTTT. It encodes CASSNTRGGGTEAFF.

The sample holds many counts of this clonotype. V and J are TRBV2 and TRBJ1-2, with a possible D match to TRBD1 (6 bases). Deletions cut 4 bases from V and 4 bases from J, with 10 bases between. The CDR3 has 13 residues. CDR1 and CDR2 (germline): SNHLY, FYNNEI. In nucleotides, the CDR3 is TGTGCCAGCAGTGCGGACAGCATCTATGGCTACACCTTC. Its translation: CASSADSIYGYTF. The complete variable domain, with remaining parts taken from reference TRBV2 and TRBJ1-2, reads EPEVTQTPSHQVTQMGQEVILRCVPISNHLYFYWYRQILGQKVEFLVSFYNNEISEKSEIFDDQFSVERPDGSNFTLKIRSTKLEDSAMYFCASSADSIYGYTFGSGTRLTVV.

This chain joins TRBV6-1 and TRBJ2-1; D ambiguous. CDR3 length: 13 amino acids. Germline V gives CDR1 MNHNS, CDR2 SASEGT. V was shortened by 6 bases and J by 10 bases, with 16 bases between the two germline ends. The CDR3 sequence is CASRDRGRAEQFF. In DNA, the CDR3 is TGTGCCAGCAGGGACCGAGGACGAGCCGAGCAGTTCTTC.

This clonotype has at least ten counts. J is TRBJ1-2 and V is TRBV13; 7 nucleotides agree with TRBD1. Germline loops: CDR1 PRHDT, CDR2 FYEKMQ (reference sequence). The trim removed 3 bases at V and 1 base at J, leaving 5 bases unmatched. This CDR3 has 15 amino acids. CDR3 residues: CASSLFRGVNYGYTF. In nucleotides, the CDR3 is TGTGCCAGCAGCTTGTTCAGGGGGGTTAACTATGGCTACACCTTC.